These 23 T cell receptor beta chains were all obtained from the same sample, sequenced in a study of T cell responses to AZD1222 COVID-19 vaccine. Repertoires were generated with immunoSEQ multiplex PCR, while TCRdb's copy carries only in-frame clones and drops some. Here the sample spans about 180,000 clones, just over 85% being singletons. The sample here was peripheral blood, taken 28 days after the second AZD1222 dose. Receptors originate from an adult who received the AZD1222 COVID-19 vaccine.

The chain combines TRBV15 with TRBJ1-5; no clear D. Per germline, CDR1 LNHNV and CDR2 YYDKDF (reference sequence). The germline V and J ends were trimmed by 2 bases and 4 bases, with 6 bases remaining between them. The CDR3 is 13 residues long. CDR3 protein: CATSRPENQPQHF. CDR3 bases: TGTGCCACCAGCAGACCGGAGAATCAGCCCCAGCATTTT.

V and J are TRBV29-1 and TRBJ1-2, with no clear D. Trimming took 5 bases from V and 6 from J, leaving 4 bases between them. The CDR3 consists of 9 residues. From germline, CDR1 is SQVTM and CDR2 ANQGSEA. CDR3 sequence: CSVFDGYTF. CDR3 bases: TGCAGCGTTTTCGATGGCTACACCTTC.

This chain joins TRBV9 and TRBJ2-1, with a possible D match to TRBD1 (7 bases). There are 14 residues in the CDR3. Deletions cut 7 bases from V and 0 bases from J, with 11 bases between. Germline V gene data show CDR1 as SGDLS and CDR2 as YYNGEE. The CDR3 is CASSQGGSYNEQFF. The CDR3 DNA sequence: TGTGCCAGCTCCCAGGGGGGCTCCTACAATGAGCAGTTCTTC.

This chain links TRBV6-4 with TRBJ2-3; D may be TRBD2 (5 bases). V was clipped by 2 bases and J by 0 bases, with 9 bases between them. CDR1 MRHNA and CDR2 SNTAGT come from the germline V gene. CDR3 length: 15 amino acids. DNA for the CDR3: TGTGCCAGCAGTGACGGGAGAAGGAGCACAGATACGCAGTATTTT. Its translation is CASSDGRRSTDTQYF.

This chain joins TRBV6-1 and TRBJ2-5, with 10 bases lining up with TRBD1. Losses at the gene ends were 4 bases for V and 2 bases for J; bases not matched to a gene: 10. Germline CDR1 reads MNHNS; CDR2 reads SASEGT. The length of the CDR3 is 17 residues. In nucleotides, the CDR3 is TGTGCCAGCAGTGTCACACCGGGACAGGGGAGTCAAGAGACCCAGTACTTC. Protein: CASSVTPGQGSQETQYF.

The V gene is TRBV5-4, the J gene TRBJ1-1; tentative D call: TRBD1 (6 bases). The CDR3 covers 14 residues. V lost 0 bases, J lost 3 bases, and 9 bases lay in between. Germline CDR1 reads SGHNT; CDR2 reads YYREEE (reference sequence). CDR3 in amino acids: CASSLVGADTEAFF. The CDR3 coding sequence is TGTGCCAGCAGCTTGGTGGGGGCGGACACTGAAGCTTTCTTT.

V is TRBV5-6 and J is TRBJ1-2; 7 nucleotides line up with TRBD1. The CDR3 extends over 17 amino acids. The V and J ends lost 3 bases and 5 bases, in that order; junction bases with no gene match: 16. CDR1 and CDR2 from the germline V gene are SGHDT and YYEEEE. CDR3 nucleotides: TGTGCCAGCAGCTATAAGCACAGGGGCCAAGAGCTTTATGGCTACACCTTC. Translated: CASSYKHRGQELYGYTF.

V is TRBV7-2 and J is TRBJ1-5, with a possible D match to TRBD1 (5 bases). Germline assignment: CDR1 SGHTA and CDR2 FQGNSA. There are 15 residues in the CDR3. Trimming removed 1 base at V and 7 bases at J, with 14 bases between. CDR3 sequence reads: CASSLGSQGGQPQHF. In DNA, the CDR3 is TGTGCCAGCAGCTTAGGTTCTCAGGGTGGACAGCCCCAGCATTTT.

The rearrangement joins TRBV15 to TRBJ2-7; D is unclear. The germline CDR1 and CDR2 sequences are LNHNV and YYDKDF (reference sequence). This CDR3 comprises 16 residues. Trimming pared 5 bases from V and 2 bases from J, leaving 19 bases between. The CDR3 loop is CATSRSLAGLAYEQYF. CDR3 DNA: TGTGCCACCAGCCGCTCCCTCGCCGGTCTAGCCTACGAGCAGTACTTC.

The V and J genes are TRBV18 and TRBJ1-2; tentative D call: TRBD1 (6 bases). The V gene lost 0 bases and the J gene lost 6 bases, with 14 bases spanning the gap. CDR1 is KGHSH, CDR2 LQKENI, per germline. The CDR3 extends over 15 amino acids. CDR3 DNA sequence: TGTGCCAGCTCACCACCGTTAGGGACACGGGATGGCTACACCTTC. Its protein product is CASSPPLGTRDGYTF. The variable domain in full, with the rest retrieved from reference TRBV18 and TRBJ1-2, is NAGVMQNPRHLVRRRGQEARLRCSPMKGHSHVYWYRQLPEEGLKFMVYLQKENIIDESGMPKERFSAEFPKEGPSILRIQQVVRGDSAAYFCASSPPLGTRDGYTFGSGTRLTVV.

V usage is TRBV19 and J usage is TRBJ2-3; D possibly corresponds to TRBD1 (5 bases). Germline CDR1 reads LNHDA; CDR2 reads SQIVND (reference sequence). Trimming shortened V by 3 bases and J by 0 bases, and 10 bases separated the two germline ends. The CDR3 consists of 15 residues. The CDR3 DNA follows: TGTGCCAGTAGTATTCTTGGGGCCAGCACAGATACGCAGTATTTT. Protein sequence: CASSILGASTDTQYF.

The CDR3 DNA sequence: TGTGCCAGCAGCCCAGCCCGAGCAGGGAAGCAGTACTTC. This translates into CASSPARAGKQYF. The V and J genes are TRBV11-1 and TRBJ2-7, with a possible D match to TRBD1 (5 bases). CDR1 is SGHAT, CDR2 FQDESV, per germline (reference sequence). This CDR3 region has 13 residues. The V and J ends lost 5 bases and 8 bases respectively, with 16 bases between them.

This rearrangement joins TRBV18 to TRBJ2-2; a weak D match, TRBD2 (6 bases). Germline CDR1 and CDR2: KGHSH and LQKENI. The CDR3 has 15 amino acids. Trimming removed 0 bases from V and 5 bases from J, with 10 bases in between. The CDR3 here is CASSPPNGGTGELFF. The CDR3 bases are TGTGCCAGCTCACCACCGAACGGGGGTACCGGGGAGCTGTTTTTT.

CDR3 DNA: TGTGCCAGCAGTCCTACAGGGAGTGGGGCCAACGTCCTGACTTTC. It codes for CASSPTGSGANVLTF. The chain employs TRBV28 and TRBJ2-6, with D perhaps TRBD1 (6 bases). CDR1 is MDHEN, CDR2 SYDVKM, per germline. Deletions cut 5 bases from V and 3 bases from J, with 11 bases between. The length of the CDR3 is 15 residues.

The CDR3 loop reads CATSRDPGWQETQYF. The CDR3 bases are TGTGCCACCAGCAGAGATCCTGGGTGGCAAGAGACCCAGTACTTC. This chain links TRBV15 with TRBJ2-5, with no clear D. The V gene lost 0 bases and the J gene lost 2 bases, with 10 bases spanning the gap. CDR3 length equals 15 residues. Looked up from germline, CDR1 is LNHNV and CDR2 is YYDKDF (reference sequence). Combining the CDR3 with reference TRBV15 and TRBJ2-5 gives the whole variable domain DAMVIQNPRYQVTQFGKPVTLSCSQTLNHNVMYWYQQKSSQAPKLLFHYYDKDFNNEADTPDNFQSRRPNTSFCFLDIRSPGLGDTAMYLCATSRDPGWQETQYFGPGTRLLVL.

This clone was observed a handful of times. This chain connects TRBV10-3 to TRBJ2-1; 11 bases map to TRBD1. After removal of 2 bases from V and 7 bases from J, the junction contained 4 bases not matched to a gene. From germline, CDR1 is ENHRY and CDR2 SYGVKD. This CDR3 is built from 15 residues. The CDR3 DNA is TGTGCCATCAGTGAGGGACAGGGGGCGAGAAATGAGCAGTTCTTC. As protein: CAISEGQGARNEQFF.

CDR3 amino acids: CASSSGLQETQYF. In DNA, the CDR3 is TGTGCCAGTAGTAGCGGACTACAAGAGACCCAGTACTTC. The chain has TRBV19 and TRBJ2-5; weak D call: TRBD2 (6 bases). This CDR3 has 13 amino acids. Germline V gene data show CDR1 as LNHDA and CDR2 as SQIVND (reference sequence). The ends were cut back, 4 bases at V and 2 bases at J, with 8 bases in the middle. Full variable domain (rest looked up from reference TRBV19 and TRBJ2-5): DGGITQSPKYLFRKEGQNVTLSCEQNLNHDAMYWYRQDPGQGLRLIYYSQIVNDFQKGDIAEGYSVSREKKESFPLTVTSAQKNPTAFYLCASSSGLQETQYFGPGTRLLVL.

This rearrangement joins TRBV3-1 (or the pseudogene TRBV3-2) to TRBJ2-2; 10 bases align to TRBD2. Trimming at V came to 4 bases and at J to 1 base, leaving 3 bases not matched to a gene. Germline assignment: CDR1 LGHDT and CDR2 YNNKEL (reference sequence). This CDR3 comprises 16 residues. CDR3 nucleotides: TGTGCCAGCAGCCTTTTAGCGGGGGGGAACACCGGGGAGCTGTTTTTT. Its protein is CASSLLAGGNTGELFF.

V is TRBV19 and J is TRBJ2-7; 11 bases align to TRBD2. With V trimmed by 3 bases and J by 0 bases, 7 bases remained unmatched. From germline, CDR1 is LNHDA and CDR2 SQIVND (reference sequence). The CDR3 consists of 17 residues. This CDR3 reads CASSMMTSGAHSYEQYF. The CDR3 coding sequence is TGTGCCAGTAGTATGATGACTAGCGGGGCGCACTCCTACGAGCAGTACTTC.

The chain combines TRBV11-3 with TRBJ2-7; TRBD1 agrees at 8 bases. From germline, CDR1 is SGHNT and CDR2 YENEEA. There are 14 residues in the CDR3. Trimming cost V 6 bases and J 2 bases; bases outside gene matches: 6. The CDR3 DNA sequence: TGTGCCAGCAGTCCGGGACAGGACGCCTACGAGCAGTACTTC. Amino acids: CASSPGQDAYEQYF.

This chain uses TRBV12-3 or TRBV12-4 with TRBJ1-1; 8 bases fit TRBD1. The ends lost 6 bases at V and 5 bases at J; junction bases unmatched: 5. The CDR3 contains 13 residues. As DNA, the CDR3 is TGTGCCAGCAGCGTTACAGGGGGGACTGAAGCTTTCTTT. It yields the protein CASSVTGGTEAFF.

The genes are TRBV11-2 and TRBJ2-1, with 8 bases fitting TRBD1. After removal of 1 base from V and 3 bases from J, the junction contained 5 bases not matched to a gene. Germline CDR1 and CDR2: SGHAT and FQNNGV. This CDR3 spans 16 amino acids. This CDR3 reads CASSLVVGQVYNEQFF. The CDR3 DNA follows: TGTGCCAGCAGCTTAGTCGTGGGACAGGTCTACAATGAGCAGTTCTTC.

V and J are TRBV30 and TRBJ2-7; 9 bases are a match to TRBD1. J lost 7 bases, V lost 3 bases, and 13 bases had no gene match. Per germline, CDR1 GTSNPN and CDR2 SVGIG (reference sequence). This CDR3 is 15 amino acids long. The CDR3 nucleotides are TGTGCCTGGAGGAACCGGGACAGGGACTTTACAGAGCAGTACTTC. Translation: CAWRNRDRDFTEQYF.